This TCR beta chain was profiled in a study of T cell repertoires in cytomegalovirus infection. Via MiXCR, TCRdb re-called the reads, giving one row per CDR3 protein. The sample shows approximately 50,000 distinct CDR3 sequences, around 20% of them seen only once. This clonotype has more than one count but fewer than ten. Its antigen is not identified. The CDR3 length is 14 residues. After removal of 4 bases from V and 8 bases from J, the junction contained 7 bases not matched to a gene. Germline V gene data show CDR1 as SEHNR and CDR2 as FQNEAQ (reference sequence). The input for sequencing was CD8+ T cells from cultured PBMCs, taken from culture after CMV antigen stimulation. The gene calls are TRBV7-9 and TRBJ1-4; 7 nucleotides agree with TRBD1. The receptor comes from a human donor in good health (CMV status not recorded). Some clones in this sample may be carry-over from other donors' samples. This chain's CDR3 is CASSSDRMQEKLFF. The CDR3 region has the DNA TGTGCCAGCAGCTCGGACAGGATGCAGGAAAAACTGTTTTTT. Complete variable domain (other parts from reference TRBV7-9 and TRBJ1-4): DTGVSQNPRHKITKRGQNVTFRCDPISEHNRLYWYRQTLGQGPEFLTYFQNEAQLEKSRLLSDRFSAERPKGSFSTLEIQRTEQGDSAMYLCASSSDRMQEKLFFGSGTQLSVL.